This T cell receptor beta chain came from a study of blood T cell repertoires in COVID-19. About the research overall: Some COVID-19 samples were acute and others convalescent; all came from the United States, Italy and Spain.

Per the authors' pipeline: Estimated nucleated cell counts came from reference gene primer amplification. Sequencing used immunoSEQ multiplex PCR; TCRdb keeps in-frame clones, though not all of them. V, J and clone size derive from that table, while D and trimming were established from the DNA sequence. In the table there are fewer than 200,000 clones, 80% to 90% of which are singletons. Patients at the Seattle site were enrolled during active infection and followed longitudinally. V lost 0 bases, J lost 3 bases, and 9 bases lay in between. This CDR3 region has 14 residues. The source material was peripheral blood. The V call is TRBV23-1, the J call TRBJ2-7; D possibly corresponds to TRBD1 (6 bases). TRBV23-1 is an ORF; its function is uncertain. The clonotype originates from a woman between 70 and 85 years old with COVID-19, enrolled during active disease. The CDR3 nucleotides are TGCGCCAGCAGTCAATCGAAGGGGGACTACGAGCAGTACTTC. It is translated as CASSQSKGDYEQYF.